These T cell receptor beta chains were read from a single sample in a study of human T cells and chemical hapten exposure. A single record per CDR3 protein comes from TCRdb applying MiXCR to the RACE reads. The sample has a few hundred thousand distinct CDR3 sequences, 6% to 7% seen once. The sample was whole blood, taken in connection with sensitization to the hapten diphenylcyclopropenone (DPC). Receptors originate from a woman aged 18-29 years with alopecia areata. Some clones in this sample may be carry-over from other donors' samples. CDR3s include the opening cysteine and the closing phenylalanine or tryptophan. Each record gives: V gene, D gene, J gene, clone size, CDR3 DNA, CDR3 protein. The D gene is left open where the match is weak. The listing skips clone size in some rows; elsewhere it reads once, few, many or a size class.

V: TRBV13
D: .
J: TRBJ1-6
size: .
DNA: TGTGCCAGCAGCCCCTGGGGTAATTCACCCCTCCACTTT
CDR3: CASSPWGNSPLHF

V: TRBV20-1
D: .
J: TRBJ1-4
size: many
DNA: TGCAGTGCTAGTCAAACCCAGGGGCGAGTTGAAAAACTGTTTTTT
CDR3: CSASQTQGRVEKLFF

V: TRBV7-2
D: .
J: TRBJ2-3
size: many
DNA: TGTGCCAGCGGCCAACACACGACGATTACGCAGTATTTT
CDR3: CASGQHTTITQYF

V: TRBV12-3/TRBV12-4
D: TRBD1
J: TRBJ1-4
size: .
DNA: TGTGCCAGCAGTCTAAGACAGGGGGTAGGTGCGGCCTATTTT
CDR3: CASSLRQGVGAAYF

V: TRBV29-1
D: TRBD1
J: TRBJ2-2
size: .
DNA: TGCAGCGTTCGGTCCGGGACAGGGATTTTCGGGGAGCTGTTTTTT
CDR3: CSVRSGTGIFGELFF

V: TRBV3-1
D: .
J: TRBJ1-1
size: many
DNA: TGTGCCAGCAGCCAGGGGGGGGCGAAGTCTCTTTCTCAAGCTTTCTTT
CDR3: CASSQGGAKSLSQAFF

V: TRBV7-9
D: .
J: TRBJ2-3
size: many
DNA: TGTGCCAGCAGCTTTTCCCAGGGAGATACGCAGTATTTT
CDR3: CASSFSQGDTQYF

V: TRBV12-3/TRBV12-4
D: TRBD1
J: TRBJ1-2
size: many
DNA: TGTGCCAGCAGCCCTGGGACAGGGAGCGGCTACACCTTC
CDR3: CASSPGTGSGYTF

V: TRBV28
D: .
J: TRBJ2-1
size: .
DNA: TGTGCCACATCCGGGACGGAGAGGTCCTACAATGAGCAGTTCTTC
CDR3: CATSGTERSYNEQFF

V: TRBV20-1
D: .
J: TRBJ2-3
size: .
DNA: TGCAGTGCTCCCATTCCGGGTCGGGGAGATACGCAGTATTTT
CDR3: CSAPIPGRGDTQYF

V: TRBV12-3/TRBV12-4
D: .
J: TRBJ1-2
size: .
DNA: TGTGCCAGCAGCGGACTTACTGAGAACTATGGCTACACCTTC
CDR3: CASSGLTENYGYTF

V: TRBV2
D: .
J: TRBJ1-5
size: many
DNA: TGTGCCAGCAGTGAAGCAGGGAATCAGCCCCAGCATTTT
CDR3: CASSEAGNQPQHF

V: TRBV4-1
D: TRBD1
J: TRBJ2-7
size: many
DNA: TGCGCCAGCAGCCAAGTGGGGACAGGGGGCTACGAGCAGTACTTC
CDR3: CASSQVGTGGYEQYF

V: TRBV12-5
D: .
J: TRBJ2-5
size: .
DNA: TGTGCTAGTGGTTTGGACGGCCAAGAGACCCAGTACTTC
CDR3: CASGLDGQETQYF

V: TRBV7-3
D: .
J: TRBJ2-3
size: few
DNA: TGTGCCAGCAGCGCTTACAGGGCAGATACGCAGTATTTT
CDR3: CASSAYRADTQYF

V: TRBV27
D: .
J: TRBJ2-1
size: many
DNA: TGTGCCAGCAGTTTATACGGGGGGATGCAGGGGAATGAGCAGTTCTTC
CDR3: CASSLYGGMQGNEQFF

V: TRBV20-1
D: TRBD1
J: TRBJ1-5
size: many
DNA: TGCAGTGCTAGTGCAGGGGGCGCGGGTCAGCCCCAGCATTTT
CDR3: CSASAGGAGQPQHF

V: TRBV7-9
D: TRBD1
J: TRBJ2-6
size: few
DNA: TGTGCCAGCAGCGCCGGACAGGCTGGGGCCAACGTCCTGACTTTC
CDR3: CASSAGQAGANVLTF

V: TRBV5-1
D: .
J: TRBJ2-5
size: many
DNA: TGCGCCAGCAGCTTTGGGGCAGACCAAGAGACCCAGTACTTC
CDR3: CASSFGADQETQYF

V: TRBV27
D: TRBD1
J: TRBJ2-2
size: few
DNA: TGTGCCAGCAGTTTTGGACAGGGGCCCCCCGGGGAGCTGTTTTTT
CDR3: CASSFGQGPPGELFF

V: TRBV9
D: .
J: TRBJ2-1
size: .
DNA: TGTGCCAGCAGCGTAAGGCAGGGGTACTACAATGAGCAGTTCTTC
CDR3: CASSVRQGYYNEQFF

V: TRBV5-1
D: .
J: TRBJ2-3
size: few
DNA: TGCGCCAGCAGCTTGGTTCAGGGATTAGCGACAGATACGCAGTATTTT
CDR3: CASSLVQGLATDTQYF

V: TRBV7-2
D: .
J: TRBJ2-5
size: .
DNA: TGTGCCAGCAGTAACAGAAGAGAGACCCAGTACTTC
CDR3: CASSNRRETQYF

V: TRBV4-1
D: .
J: TRBJ1-1
size: .
DNA: TGCGCCAGCAGAACTCTCCCCGTAAACACTGAAGCTTTCTTT
CDR3: CASRTLPVNTEAFF

V: TRBV9
D: .
J: TRBJ1-6
size: .
DNA: TGTGCCAGCAGCGGGACCCGGGGGGGGAATTCACCCCTCCACTTT
CDR3: CASSGTRGGNSPLHF

V: TRBV28
D: TRBD2
J: TRBJ2-3
size: .
DNA: TGTGCCAGCAGTCCTAGCGGGGCGGATACGCAGTATTTT
CDR3: CASSPSGADTQYF

V: TRBV6-2/TRBV6-3
D: .
J: TRBJ1-5
size: many
DNA: TGTGCCAGCACCACAATGATGGGTGGAAGACGGAAATATAGCAATCAGCCCCAGCATTTT
CDR3: CASTTMMGGRRKYSNQPQHF

V: TRBV6-2/TRBV6-3
D: .
J: TRBJ1-1
size: many
DNA: TGTGCCAGCAGTGCCGTCGGGGCCTTTCATGGCGCTGAAGCTTTCTTT
CDR3: CASSAVGAFHGAEAFF

V: TRBV2
D: TRBD2
J: TRBJ2-1
size: few
DNA: TGTGCCAGCAGCCCGAGGGGGACTAGCGGGTACAATGAGCAGTTCTTC
CDR3: CASSPRGTSGYNEQFF

V: TRBV12-3/TRBV12-4
D: TRBD2
J: TRBJ2-7
size: few
DNA: TGTGCCAGCAGTTTTGGCGGGGGGTTTGTCGAGCAGTACTTC
CDR3: CASSFGGGFVEQYF

V: TRBV28
D: TRBD1
J: TRBJ1-2
size: many
DNA: TGTGCCAGCAGCTTCGCCGGGACAGGGACCTATGGCTACACCTTC
CDR3: CASSFAGTGTYGYTF

V: TRBV4-3
D: .
J: TRBJ2-7
size: many
DNA: TGCGCCAGCAGCCAAGAACTGTCCGAGACCTACGAGCAGTACTTC
CDR3: CASSQELSETYEQYF

V: TRBV9
D: .
J: TRBJ2-7
size: few
DNA: TGTGCCAGCAGCGTAGCAGGGCCCGAACGGGAGCAGTACTTC
CDR3: CASSVAGPEREQYF

V: TRBV7-8
D: .
J: TRBJ1-2
size: few
DNA: TGTGCCAGCAGCTTAGCAACGGAAAACTATGGCTACACCTTC
CDR3: CASSLATENYGYTF

V: TRBV12-3/TRBV12-4
D: .
J: TRBJ2-5
size: .
DNA: TGTGCCAGCAGCCCAGGGGGAGGATCGGTGGAGACCCAGTACTTC
CDR3: CASSPGGGSVETQYF

V: TRBV7-9
D: TRBD1
J: TRBJ2-6
size: many
DNA: TGTGCCAGCAGGAGGGGGACAGGGGAAACCAACGTCCTGACTTTC
CDR3: CASRRGTGETNVLTF

V: TRBV7-9
D: .
J: TRBJ1-2
size: few
DNA: TGTGCCAGCAGCTTAGAGAATTTCTATGGCTACACCTTC
CDR3: CASSLENFYGYTF

V: TRBV6-2/TRBV6-3
D: TRBD1
J: TRBJ2-7
size: few
DNA: TGTGCCAGCAAGGACCCGGGACAGGGTATCTACGAGCAGTACTTC
CDR3: CASKDPGQGIYEQYF

V: TRBV7-2
D: TRBD2
J: TRBJ2-1
size: few
DNA: TGTGCCAGCAGCGCCCTAGCGGGGTGGAATGAGCAGTTCTTC
CDR3: CASSALAGWNEQFF

V: TRBV7-9
D: .
J: TRBJ1-2
size: many
DNA: TGTGCCAGCAGACCCACAGAGATAGCTAACTATGGCTACACCTTC
CDR3: CASRPTEIANYGYTF

V: TRBV5-6
D: .
J: TRBJ2-1
size: .
DNA: TGTGCCAGCAGCTCTATCCATGAGCAGTTCTTC
CDR3: CASSSIHEQFF

V: TRBV12-3/TRBV12-4
D: .
J: TRBJ2-1
size: .
DNA: TGTGCCAGCAGTTTCTCCCGGGGGTCCGGGGGTGAGCAGTTCTTC
CDR3: CASSFSRGSGGEQFF

V: TRBV14
D: TRBD1
J: TRBJ1-2
size: .
DNA: TGTGCCAGCAGTCGTGGGACAGTCAACTATGGCTACACCTTC
CDR3: CASSRGTVNYGYTF

V: TRBV20-1
D: .
J: TRBJ2-1
size: many
DNA: TGCAGTGCTAGAGACCCGACTAACTCGTGGGAGCAGTTCTTC
CDR3: CSARDPTNSWEQFF

V: TRBV2
D: .
J: TRBJ1-3
size: many
DNA: TGTGCCAGCAGTGACGAAGAAGTCGGATTT
CDR3: CASSDEEVGF

V: TRBV4-3
D: .
J: TRBJ2-6
size: few
DNA: TGCGCCAGCAGCCAAGATGCCGGACTATCTGGGGCCAACGTCCTGACTTTC
CDR3: CASSQDAGLSGANVLTF

V: TRBV4-1
D: .
J: TRBJ2-7
size: few
DNA: TGCGCCAGCAGCCAAGTTAAGGGGGTATCTTTGGTCGAGCAGTACTTC
CDR3: CASSQVKGVSLVEQYF

V: TRBV4-2
D: TRBD1
J: TRBJ1-5
size: .
DNA: TGTGCCAGCAGCCAAGATATAGCGCTCTGGACAGACAGGGCGGTTCAGCCCCAGCATTTT
CDR3: CASSQDIALWTDRAVQPQHF

V: TRBV20-1
D: TRBD1
J: TRBJ1-1
size: many
DNA: TGCAGTGCTAGAGGGACAGGGGTTGAAGCTTTCTTT
CDR3: CSARGTGVEAFF

V: TRBV9
D: .
J: TRBJ1-3
size: many
DNA: TGTGCCAGCAGCGACAAAAACACCATATATTTT
CDR3: CASSDKNTIYF

V: TRBV4-2
D: TRBD1
J: TRBJ2-1
size: .
DNA: TGTGCCAGCAGCCAAGGGGACAGGGGTTCCTACAATGAGCAGTTCTTC
CDR3: CASSQGDRGSYNEQFF

V: TRBV29-1
D: .
J: TRBJ1-4
size: many
DNA: TGCAGCGTCAATCAGGGAAATGAAAAACTGTTTTTT
CDR3: CSVNQGNEKLFF

V: TRBV3-1
D: .
J: TRBJ2-3
size: .
DNA: TGTGCCAGCAGCCCCTGGCCTCCGGCGGCGCAGTATTTT
CDR3: CASSPWPPAAQYF

V: TRBV11-2
D: .
J: TRBJ1-1
size: many
DNA: TGTGCCAGCAGCACCCTTCAGGGAGAGGCTGAAGCTTTCTTT
CDR3: CASSTLQGEAEAFF

V: TRBV25-1
D: .
J: TRBJ2-2
size: few
DNA: TGTGCCAGCCACCCCGGGGTAGTTGACACCGGGGAGCTGTTTTTT
CDR3: CASHPGVVDTGELFF

V: TRBV6-5
D: TRBD1
J: TRBJ2-3
size: few
DNA: TGTGCCAGCGAGGAACAGGGGGACGGCACAGATACGCAGTATTTT
CDR3: CASEEQGDGTDTQYF

V: TRBV29-1
D: .
J: TRBJ2-7
size: many
DNA: TGCAGCGTTGGCCTATCGGGCGAGCAGTACTTC
CDR3: CSVGLSGEQYF

V: TRBV7-9
D: TRBD1
J: TRBJ1-2
size: many
DNA: TGTGCCAGCACCGAGGGACAGGGGGAGCGTGGCTATGGCTACACCTTC
CDR3: CASTEGQGERGYGYTF

V: TRBV4-3
D: .
J: TRBJ2-5
size: .
DNA: TGCGCCAGCAGCCAAGTCTCCGGCTTCCAAGAGACCCAGTACTTC
CDR3: CASSQVSGFQETQYF